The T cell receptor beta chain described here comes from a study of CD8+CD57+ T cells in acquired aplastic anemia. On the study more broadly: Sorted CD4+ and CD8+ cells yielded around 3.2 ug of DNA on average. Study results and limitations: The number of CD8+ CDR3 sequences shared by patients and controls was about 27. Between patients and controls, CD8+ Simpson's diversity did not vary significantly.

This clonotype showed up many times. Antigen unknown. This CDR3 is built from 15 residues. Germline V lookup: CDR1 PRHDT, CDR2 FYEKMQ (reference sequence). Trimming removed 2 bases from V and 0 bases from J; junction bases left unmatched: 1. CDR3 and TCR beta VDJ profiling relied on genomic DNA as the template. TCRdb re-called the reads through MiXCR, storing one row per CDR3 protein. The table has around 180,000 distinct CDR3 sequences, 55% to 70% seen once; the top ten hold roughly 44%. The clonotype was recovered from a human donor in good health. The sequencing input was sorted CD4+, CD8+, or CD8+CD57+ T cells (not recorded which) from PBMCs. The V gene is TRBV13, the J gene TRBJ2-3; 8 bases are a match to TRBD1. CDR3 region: CASSLRTGSTDTQYF. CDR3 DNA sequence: TGTGCCAGCAGCTTACGGACAGGGAGCACAGATACGCAGTATTTT.